These T cell receptor beta chains were read from a single sample in a study of graft-versus-host responses after intestinal transplantation. For these TCRs, the target antigens are not known. Method: immunoSEQ multiplex PCR; TCRdb's copy keeps in-frame clones and lacks some. The profile shows about 89,000 clones, about nine tenths of them singletons. The sample consisted of unstimulated CD4+ T cells sorted from spleen or lymph node cells, taken before intestinal transplant. These receptor sequences come from a human donor who received an intestinal transplant. Each CDR3 is given with its conserved first and last residue. The order of the fields is J gene, V gene, clone size, D gene, CDR3 protein, CDR3 DNA. The D gene is left open where the match is weak. Size tells how often a clone was seen (once, few, many) or the class of an expanded clone, and some rows leave it out.

TRBJ1-1 | TRBV5-6 | NA | NA | CASSGWDSEEAFF | TGTGCCAGCAGTGGTTGGGACTCCGAGGAAGCTTTCTTT
TRBJ2-6 | TRBV28 | NA | TRBD2 | CASSLYERTSKLVGGANVLTF | TGTGCCAGCAGTTTATATGAGAGGACTAGCAAACTAGTAGGGGGGGCCAACGTCCTGACTTTC
TRBJ2-1 | TRBV11-2 | NA | TRBD1 | CASSLGTTGYNEQFF | TGTGCCAGCAGCTTAGGGACGACAGGGTACAATGAGCAGTTCTTC
TRBJ2-3 | TRBV30 | NA | TRBD1 | CAWSLTQTGAITDTQYF | TGTGCCTGGAGTTTAACCCAAACAGGGGCCATCACAGATACGCAGTATTTT
TRBJ2-1 | TRBV19 | NA | TRBD2 | CASSIVGGFGAGGRRNEQFF | TGTGCCAGTAGTATAGTAGGGGGATTCGGGGCGGGGGGTAGGAGAAATGAGCAGTTCTTC
TRBJ2-7 | TRBV14 | NA | NA | CASSHTGTTSYEQYF | TGTGCCAGCAGCCATACTGGGACAACCTCCTACGAGCAGTACTTC
TRBJ2-7 | TRBV5-1 | NA | NA | CASSLTGTFYEQYF | TGCGCCAGCAGCTTAACCGGGACTTTCTACGAGCAGTACTTC
TRBJ2-1 | TRBV2 | NA | NA | CASTQTVYNEQFF | TGTGCCAGCACCCAGACAGTTTACAATGAGCAGTTCTTC
TRBJ2-3 | TRBV23-1 | NA | TRBD2 | CASSQFSSGGPTDTQYF | TGCGCCAGCAGTCAATTTTCTAGCGGGGGGCCCACAGATACGCAGTATTTT
TRBJ2-7 | TRBV6-5 | NA | TRBD1 | CATSRDTGGLYEQYF | TGTGCCACCTCTCGAGATACAGGGGGTTTGTACGAGCAGTACTTC
TRBJ2-3 | TRBV19 | NA | TRBD2 | CASSVRLAGEDTQYF | TGTGCCAGTAGTGTACGACTAGCGGGGGAAGATACGCAGTATTTT
TRBJ1-3 | TRBV7-9 | NA | NA | CASSLPGGNTIYF | TGTGCCAGCAGCTTACCCGGTGGAAACACCATATATTTT
TRBJ2-5 | TRBV15 | NA | TRBD2 | CATSGKRGGQDFRQETQYF | TGTGCCACCAGCGGCAAGCGGGGGGGCCAAGATTTTCGCCAAGAGACCCAGTACTTC
TRBJ1-4 | TRBV30 | NA | NA | CAQSGTEGYRGEKLFF | TGTGCGCAATCGGGCACTGAGGGTTATCGTGGTGAAAAACTGTTTTTT
TRBJ1-5 | TRBV7-9 | NA | TRBD1 | CASSLGSGTGDQPQHF | TGTGCCAGCAGCTTAGGTTCTGGGACAGGAGATCAGCCCCAGCATTTT
TRBJ1-1 | TRBV5-6 | few | NA | CASSLGLLEAFF | TGTGCCAGCAGCTTGGGATTACTCGAAGCTTTCTTT
TRBJ1-3 | TRBV15 | NA | TRBD1 | CATSGGTASGNTIYF | TGTGCCACCAGCGGCGGGACAGCCTCTGGAAACACCATATATTTT
TRBJ2-7 | TRBV5-1 | once | NA | CASSPEGTQGREQYF | TGCGCCAGCAGCCCGGAGGGGACTCAAGGGAGGGAGCAGTACTTC
TRBJ1-2 | TRBV30 | NA | NA | CAWLGPGGYGYTF | TGTGCCTGGTTAGGGCCGGGAGGCTATGGCTACACCTTC
TRBJ1-1 | TRBV7-9 | NA | TRBD1 | CASSPPGQGSEAFF | TGTGCCAGCAGCCCGCCGGGACAGGGGTCGGAAGCTTTCTTT
TRBJ1-4 | TRBV7-9 | NA | NA | CASSLETGGYEKLFF | TGTGCCAGCAGCTTAGAGACGGGAGGATATGAAAAACTGTTTTTT
TRBJ1-2 | TRBV12-5 | NA | NA | CASGFDYRAGYGYTF | TGTGCTAGTGGTTTCGATTACCGAGCCGGGTATGGCTACACCTTC
TRBJ2-1 | TRBV18 | once | TRBD2 | CASSPFLAGVNSYNEQFF | TGTGCCAGCTCTCCATTTCTAGCGGGGGTGAACTCCTACAATGAGCAGTTCTTC
TRBJ2-3 | TRBV4-3 | NA | NA | CASSLYSADTQYF | TGCGCCAGCAGCCTATACAGTGCGGATACGCAGTATTTT
TRBJ1-2 | TRBV6-5 | NA | NA | CASIDVGVGGYTF | TGTGCCAGCATAGACGTGGGAGTAGGGGGCTACACCTTC
TRBJ2-3 | TRBV13 | NA | NA | CASSLGSSFAGTDTQYF | TGTGCCAGCAGCTTAGGGTCGAGCTTCGCTGGCACAGATACGCAGTATTTT
TRBJ2-7 | TRBV5-6 | NA | TRBD1 | CASSLGQGYYEQYF | TGTGCCAGCAGCTTGGGACAGGGGTACTACGAGCAGTACTTC
TRBJ1-2 | TRBV6-5 | NA | NA | CASSYALGQLYGYTF | TGTGCCAGCAGTTACGCCCTGGGACAACTCTATGGCTACACCTTC
TRBJ2-1 | TRBV5-6 | NA | TRBD2 | CASSLGAGGQSYNEQFF | TGTGCCAGCAGCTTGGGAGCGGGGGGTCAATCCTACAATGAGCAGTTCTTC
TRBJ2-6 | TRBV2 | NA | NA | CASTSNWGGPLSGANVLTF | TGTGCCAGCACCTCTAACTGGGGGGGCCCCCTCTCTGGGGCCAACGTCCTGACTTTC
TRBJ2-3 | TRBV19 | NA | NA | CASGAGKTRTDTQYF | TGTGCCAGTGGCGCAGGGAAAACACGGACAGATACGCAGTATTTT
TRBJ2-7 | TRBV18 | NA | TRBD2 | CASSLGGSSYEQYF | TGTGCCAGCTCACTGGGGGGGAGCTCCTACGAGCAGTACTTC
TRBJ2-5 | TRBV2 | NA | TRBD2 | CASSPGGGETQYF | TGTGCCAGCAGTCCGGGGGGAGGAGAGACCCAGTACTTC
TRBJ2-1 | TRBV4-3 | NA | NA | CASSQEDGLGNEQFF | TGCGCCAGCAGCCAAGAAGACGGCCTCGGGAATGAGCAGTTCTTC
TRBJ2-4 | TRBV6-4 | NA | NA | CASSISREKGPVAKNIQYF | TGTGCCAGCAGTATTTCTCGAGAAAAGGGGCCCGTAGCCAAAAACATTCAGTACTTC
TRBJ2-5 | TRBV30 | NA | NA | CAWSLQGETQYF | TGTGCCTGGAGTCTCCAGGGAGAGACCCAGTACTTC
TRBJ2-7 | TRBV9 | NA | TRBD2 | CASSVASGGYEQYF | TGTGCCAGCAGCGTTGCCAGCGGGGGCTACGAGCAGTACTTC
TRBJ1-1 | TRBV10-3 | NA | NA | CAISEGGNEAFF | TGTGCCATCAGTGAGGGGGGCAACGAAGCTTTCTTT